These 29 T cell receptor beta chains came from one sample sequenced in a study of blood T cell repertoires in COVID-19. Sequencing used immunoSEQ multiplex PCR; TCRdb keeps in-frame clones, though not all of them. Seen here are around 250,000 clones, approximately 84% observed once, and the top ten hold about 1.9%. Sequences were obtained from peripheral blood. These receptors were collected from a woman aged 80 or older with acute or convalescent COVID-19.

This chain uses TRBV11-2 with TRBJ2-5, with 9 nucleotides matching TRBD2. V shed 3 bases, J shed 1 base, and the junction held 9 bases outside the gene matches. In germline, CDR1 is SGHAT, CDR2 FQNNGV. The CDR3 has 17 amino acids. In nucleotides, the CDR3 is TGTGCCAGCAGCTTGATTAGCGGGAGCCACTCCCAAGAGACCCAGTACTTC. It encodes CASSLISGSHSQETQYF. The variable domain in full, with the rest retrieved from reference TRBV11-2 and TRBJ2-5, is EAGVAQSPRYKIIEKRQSVAFWCNPISGHATLYWYQQILGQGPKLLIQFQNNGVVDDSQLPKDRFSAERLKGVDSTLKIQPAKLEDSAVYLCASSLISGSHSQETQYFGPGTRLLVL.

The V and J genes are TRBV5-4 and TRBJ2-5; 9 nucleotides agree with TRBD1. The CDR3 contains 14 residues. Trimming at V came to 3 bases and at J to 5 bases, leaving 5 bases not matched to a gene. Germline assignment: CDR1 SGHNT and CDR2 YYREEE (reference sequence). The CDR3 region is CASSSRDRDETQYF. CDR3 sequence (DNA): TGTGCCAGCAGCTCCCGGGACAGGGACGAGACCCAGTACTTC.

V and J are TRBV2 and TRBJ2-7, with a possible D match to TRBD2 (6 bases). The CDR3 spans 14 residues. The germline V gene encodes CDR1 SNHLY and CDR2 FYNNEI. Trimming shortened V by 6 bases and J by 3 bases, and 15 bases separated the two germline ends. The CDR3 nucleotides are TGTGCCAGCAGACTAGCTCTGCCCGTCTACGAGCAGTACTTC. Protein: CASRLALPVYEQYF.

V usage is TRBV19 and J usage is TRBJ2-7; D may be TRBD1 (7 bases). Trimming removed 5 bases from V and 0 bases from J, with 17 bases in between. This CDR3 has 16 residues. Germline lookup yields CDR1 LNHDA and CDR2 SQIVND (reference sequence). The CDR3 DNA reads as TGTGCCAGTAGTCCAGGGGGGTCGCGAAGCTCCTACGAGCAGTACTTC. Protein product: CASSPGGSRSSYEQYF.

This sequence joins TRBV7-3 and TRBJ2-2; TRBD2 matches 7 bases. Trimming at V came to 4 bases and at J to 2 bases, leaving 7 bases not matched to a gene. The germline CDR1 and CDR2 sequences are SGHTA and FQGTGA. The CDR3 covers 16 residues. The CDR3 sequence is CASSSGASGNTGELFF. DNA for the CDR3: TGTGCCAGCAGCTCCGGGGCTAGCGGTAACACCGGGGAGCTGTTTTTT.

This chain connects TRBV7-8 to TRBJ2-3, with TRBD2 identical over 10 bases. Germline CDR1 SGHVS, CDR2 FQNEAQ. V lost 6 bases and J lost 2; bases outside the gene matches: 5. This CDR3 is 15 amino acids long. CDR3 residues: CASSRTSGATDTQYF. For the CDR3, the DNA is TGTGCCAGCAGTCGGACTAGCGGAGCCACAGATACGCAGTATTTT.

V is TRBV7-2 and J is TRBJ2-2; D is perhaps TRBD2 (6 bases). V was clipped by 0 bases and J by 1 base, with 9 bases between them. The CDR3 is 16 residues long. Germline V lookup: CDR1 SGHTA, CDR2 FQGNSA. The CDR3, as DNA: TGTGCCAGCAGCTTAGCGGTAGCGGTGAACACCGGGGAGCTGTTTTTT. It is translated as CASSLAVAVNTGELFF.

The CDR3 DNA reads TGTGCCAGCAGCCAAGCGCGACTGGGAGGGTTCGGTGGCTACACCTTC. It specifies CASSQARLGGFGGYTF. V and J are TRBV3-1 (or the pseudogene TRBV3-2) and TRBJ1-2; no clear D gene. This CDR3 has 16 amino acids. Germline CDR1 is LGHDT and CDR2 is YNNKEL (reference sequence). V was trimmed by 1 base and J by 7 bases, leaving 19 bases between them.

The chain combines TRBV18 with TRBJ1-1, with D perhaps matching TRBD1 (6 bases). CDR1 is KGHSH, CDR2 LQKENI, per germline. The germline V and J ends were trimmed by 4 bases and 4 bases, with 13 bases remaining between them. This CDR3 is built from 14 residues. In DNA form, the CDR3 reads TGTGCCAGCTCACAGGCAGGGGCCATCACTGAAGCTTTCTTT. Translated, it gives CASSQAGAITEAFF.

This chain links TRBV18 with TRBJ2-7; no clear D. Germline CDR1 is KGHSH and CDR2 is LQKENI. V lost 1 base to trimming and J lost 0 bases, with 7 bases between them. The CDR3 length is 14 residues. CDR3 amino acids: CASSPLSTSYEQYF. The CDR3 DNA reads as TGTGCCAGCTCACCACTCAGTACCTCCTACGAGCAGTACTTC.

The rearrangement uses TRBV7-6 and TRBJ2-7, with D possibly TRBD2 on 6 matching bases. Trimming cost V 2 bases and J 7 bases, with 18 bases left between them. Germline CDR1 SGHVS, CDR2 FNYEAQ. This CDR3 comprises 15 residues. CDR3 DNA sequence: TGTGCCAGCAGCTTATTAGTAGCGGACCGGGGTGAGCAGTACTTC. It translates to CASSLLVADRGEQYF. The complete variable domain, with remaining parts taken from reference TRBV7-6 and TRBJ2-7, reads GAGVSQSPRYKVTKRGQDVALRCDPISGHVSLYWYRQALGQGPEFLTYFNYEAQQDKSGLPNDRFSAERPEGSISTLTIQRTEQRDSAMYRCASSLLVADRGEQYFGPGTRLTVT.

This chain uses TRBV5-1 with TRBJ2-3; 7 positions match TRBD1. Germline-derived CDR1 and CDR2 are SGHRS and YFSETQ. The CDR3 has 15 residues. V lost 4 bases and J lost 1; bases outside the gene matches: 6. As DNA, the CDR3 is TGCGCCAGCAGCGTTAGAACAGGGGGCACAGATACGCAGTATTTT. Amino acid sequence: CASSVRTGGTDTQYF.

The V call is TRBV7-9, the J call TRBJ2-7, with 9 bases lining up with TRBD1. Per germline, CDR1 SEHNR and CDR2 FQNEAQ (reference sequence). J gave up 4 bases and V 4 bases, and 8 bases lay outside the gene matches. The length of the CDR3 is 15 residues. This CDR3 is CASSSAGQGFYEQYF. In DNA form, the CDR3 reads TGTGCCAGCAGCTCTGCGGGACAGGGATTTTACGAGCAGTACTTC.

The chain carries TRBV4-3 and TRBJ2-3; 8 bases are a match to TRBD2. The CDR3 contains 16 residues. The V gene end was trimmed by 1 base and the J gene end by 3 bases; junction bases not matched to a gene: 6. Germline CDR1 and CDR2: LGHNA and YSLEER. CDR3 in amino acids: CASSQGMTSETDTQYF. Here the CDR3 DNA reads TGCGCCAGCAGCCAAGGGATGACTAGCGAGACAGATACGCAGTATTTT.

The gene calls are TRBV19 and TRBJ2-3, with D perhaps TRBD1 (5 bases). The V end was cut by 5 bases, the J end by 5 bases, with 20 bases between. In germline, CDR1 is LNHDA, CDR2 SQIVND (reference sequence). The CDR3 has 16 residues. The CDR3 DNA sequence: TGTGCCAGTAGTCCCCCGCGGCAGGGATTTGTAGATACGCAGTATTTT. Its protein product is CASSPPRQGFVDTQYF.

This rearrangement joins TRBV7-6 to TRBJ1-6; D is possibly TRBD1 (5 bases). Germline V gene data show CDR1 as SGHVS and CDR2 as FNYEAQ. Deletions cut 2 bases from V and 9 bases from J, with 11 bases between. There are 14 residues in the CDR3. The CDR3 coding sequence is TGTGCCAGCAGCTTACAGCAGGGCCTTTCACCCCTCCACTTT. It translates to CASSLQQGLSPLHF.

This clone was recorded only once. The J gene is TRBJ1-2, the V gene TRBV5-8, with a possible D match to TRBD1 (6 bases). There are 14 residues in the CDR3. CDR1 and CDR2 (germline): SGHTS, YDEGEE. V gave up 7 bases and J gave up 1 base, with 14 bases separating them. CDR3 sequence reads: CASSGQIFNYGYTF. CDR3 DNA sequence: TGTGCCAGCTCCGGACAGATTTTTAACTATGGCTACACCTTC.

The CDR3 protein is CASSPTGAANNEKLFF. In nucleotides, the CDR3 is TGTGCCAGCAGTCCCACAGGGGCCGCAAATAATGAAAAACTGTTTTTT. The chain uses TRBV28 and TRBJ1-4, with 7 bases lining up with TRBD1. CDR3 length: 16 amino acids. In germline, CDR1 is MDHEN, CDR2 SYDVKM. With 5 bases clipped from V and 4 bases from J, the junction kept 10 bases outside the gene matches.

The CDR3 region has the DNA TGTGCCAGCAGACCACGACAGGGTGGGAATGAAAAACTGTTTTTT. It encodes CASRPRQGGNEKLFF. This rearrangement joins TRBV27 to TRBJ1-4; 7 positions agree with TRBD1. The ends lost 6 bases at V and 5 bases at J; junction bases unmatched: 9. The V gene's germline CDR1 is MNHEY and CDR2 SMNVEV (reference sequence). CDR3 length: 15 residues.

This chain uses TRBV5-5 with TRBJ2-7; D perhaps matches TRBD1 (6 bases). Trimming took 0 bases from V and 3 from J, leaving 13 bases between them. The CDR3 totals 15 residues. Germline CDR1 and CDR2: SGHKS and YYEKEE (reference sequence). The DNA for the CDR3 is TGTGCCAGCAGCTTGGGTCAGGGGCGAAACTACGAGCAGTACTTC. It translates to CASSLGQGRNYEQYF.

The chain employs TRBV7-9 and TRBJ1-2, with D unresolved. Trimming removed 5 bases from V and 3 bases from J, with 7 bases in between. Germline CDR1 is SEHNR and CDR2 is FQNEAQ (reference sequence). The CDR3 contains 12 residues. The CDR3 sequence: CASSPRDYGYTF. CDR3 nucleotide sequence: TGTGCCAGCAGCCCACGGGACTATGGCTACACCTTC.

The V call is TRBV7-2, the J call TRBJ1-5, with D unresolved. Germline V gives CDR1 SGHTA, CDR2 FQGNSA. V lost 8 bases and J 2 bases, leaving 10 bases between the germline ends. This CDR3 region has 13 residues. CDR3: CASGGPGNQPQHF. CDR3 nucleotide sequence: TGTGCCAGCGGTGGGCCGGGCAATCAGCCCCAGCATTTT.

V and J are TRBV6-6 and TRBJ2-3, with TRBD1 matching over 9 bases. After removal of 8 bases from V and 6 bases from J, the junction contained 12 bases not matched to a gene. The CDR3 length is 15 residues. Germline V lookup: CDR1 MNHNY, CDR2 SVGAGI (reference sequence). CDR3 DNA sequence: TGTGCCAGCTCCAATCTGGGACAGGGACCTGATACGCAGTATTTT. It yields the protein CASSNLGQGPDTQYF.

This clone was observed once. The chain is built from TRBV9 and TRBJ1-1, with D unresolved. This CDR3 region has 13 residues. CDR1 and CDR2 from the germline V gene are SGDLS and YYNGEE. V was shortened by 5 bases and J by 0 bases, with 8 bases between the two germline ends. CDR3 sequence (DNA): TGTGCCAGCAGGGAGACGGTGAACACTGAAGCTTTCTTT. Residues: CASRETVNTEAFF.

This clone was seen just once. The chain is built from TRBV7-6 and TRBJ2-7; D is possibly TRBD2 (5 bases). This CDR3 has 19 residues. The germline CDR1 and CDR2 sequences are SGHVS and FNYEAQ. Trimming took 5 bases from V and 2 from J, leaving 28 bases between them. CDR3 coding DNA: TGTGCCAGCAGCCACGACATACCCGTCGGGAACCCACTAACCTACGAGCAGTACTTC. It specifies CASSHDIPVGNPLTYEQYF.

This clone was found once. The genes are TRBV5-1 and TRBJ2-7; D is undetermined. CDR3 size: 14 residues. Looked up from germline, CDR1 is SGHRS and CDR2 is YFSETQ. V lost 1 base to trimming and J lost 4 bases, with 12 bases between them. The CDR3 sequence is CASSLSSPPYEQYF. DNA for the CDR3: TGCGCCAGCAGCTTGTCTAGTCCCCCGTACGAGCAGTACTTC.

This clone showed up just a few times. This chain joins TRBV27 and TRBJ2-1, with TRBD2 matching 8 bases. The ends lost 4 bases at V and 6 bases at J; junction bases unmatched: 8. CDR1 is MNHEY, CDR2 SMNVEV, per germline (reference sequence). The CDR3 loop spans 15 amino acids. The CDR3 is CASSSTSGILNEQFF. In DNA form, the CDR3 reads TGTGCCAGCAGTTCTACTAGCGGTATTCTCAATGAGCAGTTCTTC.

J is TRBJ2-5 and V is TRBV18, with TRBD2 matching 10 bases. Losses at the gene ends were 2 bases for V and 3 bases for J; bases not matched to a gene: 9. The CDR3 sequence is 17 residues long. CDR1 and CDR2 (germline): KGHSH, LQKENI. CDR3 loop: CASSPTASGSVEETQYF. Written as DNA, the CDR3 is TGTGCCAGCTCACCAACGGCTAGCGGGAGTGTGGAAGAGACCCAGTACTTC.

The genes are TRBV24-1 and TRBJ2-1; 10 positions match TRBD2. After removal of 4 bases from V and 4 bases from J, the junction contained 6 bases not matched to a gene. This CDR3 is 16 amino acids long. In germline, CDR1 is KGHDR, CDR2 SFDVKD. The CDR3 bases are TGTGCCACCAGTGACTCGATAGCGGGAGGATACAATGAGCAGTTCTTC. It codes for CATSDSIAGGYNEQFF.